Given below is one T cell receptor (beta chain) in context. This sample is drawn from a study of T cell changes during pregnancy in multiple sclerosis. TCRdb's copy holds only in-frame clones and misses some; the assay was immunoSEQ multiplex PCR. Of about 52,000 clones detected, over 85% appear once; the ten largest clones hold approximately 0.4%. The CDR3 totals 11 residues. CDR1 is GTSNPN, CDR2 SVGIG, per germline (reference sequence). V gave up 5 bases and J gave up 3 bases, with 7 bases separating them. This TCR was recovered from a female donor with multiple sclerosis, enrolled in a pregnancy study. Here the sequenced sample was CD4+ T cells from peripheral blood mononuclear cells, taken before pregnancy. This chain links TRBV30 with TRBJ1-1; D is unclear. The CDR3 DNA is TGTGCCTGGGGAGAGGACACTGAAGCTTTCTTT. This codes for CAWGEDTEAFF.